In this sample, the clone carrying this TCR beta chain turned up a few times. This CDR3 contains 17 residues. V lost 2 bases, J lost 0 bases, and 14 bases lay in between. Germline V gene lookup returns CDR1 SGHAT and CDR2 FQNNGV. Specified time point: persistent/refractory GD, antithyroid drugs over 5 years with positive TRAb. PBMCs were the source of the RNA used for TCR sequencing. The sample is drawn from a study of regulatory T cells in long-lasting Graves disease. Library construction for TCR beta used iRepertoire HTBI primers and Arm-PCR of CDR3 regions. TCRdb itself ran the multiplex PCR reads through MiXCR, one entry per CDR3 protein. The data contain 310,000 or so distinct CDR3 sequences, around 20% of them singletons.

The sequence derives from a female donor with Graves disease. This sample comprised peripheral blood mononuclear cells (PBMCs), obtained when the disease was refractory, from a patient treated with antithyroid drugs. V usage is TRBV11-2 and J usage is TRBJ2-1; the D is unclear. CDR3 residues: CASSLSPGPNSYNEQFF. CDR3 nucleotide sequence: TGTGCCAGCAGCTTATCACCCGGTCCTAACTCCTACAATGAGCAGTTCTTC.